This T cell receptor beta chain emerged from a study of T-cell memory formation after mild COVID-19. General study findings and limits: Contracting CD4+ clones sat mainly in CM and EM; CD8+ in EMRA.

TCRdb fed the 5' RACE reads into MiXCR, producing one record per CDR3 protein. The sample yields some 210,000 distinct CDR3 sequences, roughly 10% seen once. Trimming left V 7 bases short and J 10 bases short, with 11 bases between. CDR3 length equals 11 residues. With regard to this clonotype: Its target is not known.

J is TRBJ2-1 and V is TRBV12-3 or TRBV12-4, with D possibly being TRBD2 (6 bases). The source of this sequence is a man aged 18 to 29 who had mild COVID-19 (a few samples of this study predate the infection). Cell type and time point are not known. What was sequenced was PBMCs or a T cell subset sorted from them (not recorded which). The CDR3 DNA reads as TGTGCCAGCAAGAATGGGGGGGAGCAGTTCTTC. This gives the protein CASKNGGEQFF.